Below, 24 T cell receptor beta chains from the same sample are listed, as sequenced in a study of T-cell memory formation after mild COVID-19. MiXCR was run by TCRdb on the 5' RACE reads, yielding one entry per CDR3 protein. The sample contains 350,000 to 450,000 distinct CDR3 sequences, approximately 20% of which appear only once. Sequenced: PBMCs or a T cell subset sorted from them (not recorded which). The receptors come from an adult woman who had mild COVID-19 (a few samples of this study predate the infection). Cell type and time point are not known.

The chain has TRBV9 and TRBJ2-7; TRBD1 or TRBD2 may be the D gene (6 bases each). The germline V and J ends were trimmed by 2 bases and 0 bases, with 15 bases remaining between them. The CDR3 length is 16 residues. From germline, CDR1 is SGDLS and CDR2 YYNGEE. The CDR3 DNA follows: TGTGCCAGCAGCGTCGCGGACGGAGGGGGCTCCTACGAGCAGTACTTC. It is translated as CASSVADGGGSYEQYF.

The chain is built from TRBV3-1 and TRBJ1-1, with a possible D match to TRBD1 (6 bases). The CDR3 is 16 amino acids. The V end was cut by 2 bases, the J end by 1 base, with 14 bases between. Germline-derived CDR1 and CDR2 are LGHDT and YNNKEL (reference sequence). The CDR3 DNA follows: TGTGCCAGCAGCCAACCTACGGGACATAGGAACACTGAAGCTTTCTTT. Protein: CASSQPTGHRNTEAFF. The entire variable domain, with the rest obtained from reference TRBV3-1 and TRBJ1-1, is as follows: DTAVSQTPKYLVTQMGNDKSIKCEQNLGHDTMYWYKQDSKKFLKIMFSYNNKELIINETVPNRFSPKSPDKAHLNLHINSLELGDSAVYFCASSQPTGHRNTEAFFGQGTRLTVV.

The rearrangement links TRBV6-4 to TRBJ2-3, with TRBD1 as a possible D gene (5 bases). The CDR3 consists of 15 residues. CDR1 is MRHNA and CDR2 is SNTAGT in the germline V gene. V gave up 4 bases and J gave up 0 bases, with 11 bases separating them. The CDR3 protein is CASSVRATSTDTQYF. CDR3 bases: TGTGCCAGCAGTGTCAGGGCGACTAGCACAGATACGCAGTATTTT.

This clonotype was recorded a few times. This sequence joins TRBV5-6 and TRBJ1-2; TRBD1 aligns across 7 bases. This CDR3 region has 15 residues. J lost 7 bases, V lost 2 bases, and 11 bases had no gene match. CDR1 and CDR2 from the germline V gene are SGHDT and YYEEEE. The CDR3 bases are TGTGCCAGCAGCTTTCTGGTTAGGGGGCTAGGTGGCTACACCTTC. Its translation: CASSFLVRGLGGYTF. The full variable domain, its missing parts supplied by reference TRBV5-6 and TRBJ1-2, is DAGVTQSPTHLIKTRGQQVTLRCSPKSGHDTVSWYQQALGQGPQFIFQYYEEEERQRGNFPDRFSGHQFPNYSSELNVNALLLGDSALYLCASSFLVRGLGGYTFGSGTRLTVV.

This chain connects TRBV10-3 to TRBJ1-6, with D possibly matching TRBD1 (5 bases). CDR1 ENHRY and CDR2 SYGVKD come from the germline V gene. The CDR3 runs to 13 residues. The germline V and J ends were trimmed by 4 bases and 10 bases, with 11 bases remaining between them. Here the CDR3 DNA reads TGTGCCATCAGTGGCCAGGGAGAATCACCCCTCCACTTT. It codes for CAISGQGESPLHF.

The chain uses TRBV6-1 and TRBJ2-2; TRBD1 matches at 9 bases. The CDR3 has 15 amino acids. The J segment lost 5 bases and the V segment lost 2 bases, leaving 3 bases of the junction unmatched. Germline CDR1 is MNHNS and CDR2 is SASEGT. This CDR3 reads CASSEPGQGTGELFF. DNA of the CDR3: TGTGCCAGCAGTGAACCGGGACAGGGTACCGGGGAGCTGTTTTTT.

This clonotype was observed a few times. V gene TRBV29-1 combines with J gene TRBJ2-7; 10 bases map to TRBD2. The CDR3 totals 16 residues. J lost 9 bases, V lost 3 bases, and 17 bases had no gene match. Germline assignment: CDR1 SQVTM and CDR2 ANQGSEA. The CDR3 loop is CSVDCLAGERKELQYF. DNA of the CDR3: TGCAGCGTTGATTGCCTAGCGGGAGAAAGGAAAGAATTGCAGTACTTC.

The V call is TRBV12-3 or TRBV12-4, the J call TRBJ1-2; 8 bases are shared with TRBD1. V trimming: 5 bases; J trimming: 4 bases; junction bases outside the gene matches: 6. The CDR3 spans 14 residues. Written as DNA, the CDR3 is TGTGCCAGCAGTCAGACAGGGGCGGCCTATGGCTACACCTTC. Encoded protein: CASSQTGAAYGYTF.

The V gene is TRBV2, the J gene TRBJ2-7; D gene ambiguous. Per the germline V gene, CDR1 is SNHLY and CDR2 is FYNNEI. V lost 1 base, J lost 3 bases, and 13 bases lay in between. The CDR3 is 15 residues long. The CDR3 nucleotides read TGTGCCAGCAGTGAAGGCCCAGCGTTAAGCTACGAGCAGTACTTC. Translation gives CASSEGPALSYEQYF.

This clonotype was seen a few times. V and J are TRBV6-5 and TRBJ2-3; TRBD1 matches at 11 bases. Germline trimming cut 6 bases from V and 5 bases from J; bases unmatched to any gene: 1. Germline CDR1 reads MNHEY; CDR2 reads SVGAGI. The CDR3 has 13 amino acids. The CDR3 DNA sequence: TGTGCCAGCAGGGGGACAGGGGGAGATACGCAGTATTTT. Amino acids: CASRGTGGDTQYF.

The chain recombines TRBV20-1 with TRBJ2-7; D possibly uses TRBD1 or TRBD2 (5 bases each). Trimming cost V 3 bases and J 2 bases, with 11 bases left between them. This CDR3 has 13 amino acids. The V gene's germline CDR1 is DFQATT and CDR2 SNEGSKA (reference sequence). The CDR3 spells CSARRGTTYEQYF. As DNA, the CDR3 is TGCAGTGCTAGGAGAGGGACGACCTACGAGCAGTACTTC.

This clonotype has more than one count but fewer than ten. The rearrangement joins TRBV7-8 to TRBJ2-3; D is undetermined. CDR1 and CDR2 (germline): SGHVS, FQNEAQ. The V end was cut by 0 bases, the J end by 0 bases, with 10 bases between. The length of the CDR3 is 16 residues. DNA for the CDR3: TGTGCCAGCAGCTTAGCAGGCGCCGCTAGCACAGATACGCAGTATTTT. It yields the protein CASSLAGAASTDTQYF.

The chain couples TRBV10-3 to TRBJ1-2; D gene ambiguous. Germline V CDR1 and CDR2: ENHRY, SYGVKD. V gave up 4 bases and J gave up 8 bases, with 17 bases separating them. The CDR3 consists of 14 residues. CDR3 in DNA: TGTGCCATCAGTGCGAGTTGGTCAGCCCGGGGCTACACCTTC. It yields the protein CAISASWSARGYTF.

The sample holds a few counts of this clonotype. The chain combines TRBV7-6 with TRBJ2-5, with TRBD2 matching over 10 bases. The junction had 6 bases not matched to a gene; V was cut back by 1 base and J by 1 base. This CDR3 region has 17 residues. The germline CDR1 and CDR2 sequences are SGHVS and FNYEAQ. CDR3 residues: CASSLVARLAGQETQYF. The CDR3 DNA reads as TGTGCCAGCAGCTTAGTTGCGCGACTAGCGGGCCAAGAGACCCAGTACTTC.

This clonotype appeared a few times. The chain combines TRBV5-1 with TRBJ2-1; 11 bases are shared with TRBD2. V trimming: 3 bases; J trimming: 7 bases; junction bases outside the gene matches: 3. The CDR3 consists of 14 residues. Germline-derived CDR1 and CDR2 are SGHRS and YFSETQ. The CDR3 DNA is TGCGCCAGCAGCTCTCGGACTAGCGGGAATGAGCAGTTCTTC. Its translation: CASSSRTSGNEQFF.

This clonotype was seen many times. The chain uses TRBV9 and TRBJ1-1; possibly TRBD1 for D (6 bases). The V gene lost 2 bases and the J gene lost 1 base, with 12 bases spanning the gap. Germline V gene lookup returns CDR1 SGDLS and CDR2 YYNGEE. CDR3 length: 15 residues. CDR3 coding DNA: TGTGCCAGCAGCGTGGGGGGGCGGAGGAACACTGAAGCTTTCTTT. Protein sequence: CASSVGGRRNTEAFF.

The genes are TRBV20-1 and TRBJ1-2; D ambiguous. The CDR3 is 16 amino acids. Between the trimmed V and J ends, which lost 5 bases and 1 base, there was a span of 20 bases. CDR1 and CDR2 from the germline V gene are DFQATT and SNEGSKA (reference sequence). The CDR3 sequence is CSALGRQKLFNYGYTF. CDR3 coding DNA: TGCAGTGCTCTCGGGCGCCAGAAGCTTTTTAACTATGGCTACACCTTC.

This clonotype was recorded a few times. This chain links TRBV12-3 or TRBV12-4 with TRBJ2-5; 8 bases agree with TRBD2. The CDR3 spans 13 residues. The V and J ends lost 10 bases and 5 bases, in that order; junction bases with no gene match: 9. The CDR3 coding sequence is TGTGCCATTGCGGGGGGCCCGGGGGAGACCCAGTACTTC. It specifies CAIAGGPGETQYF.

V and J are TRBV20-1 and TRBJ1-1, with D unresolved. Between the trimmed V and J ends, which lost 2 bases and 0 bases, there was a span of 10 bases. There are 14 residues in the CDR3. The V gene's germline CDR1 is DFQATT and CDR2 SNEGSKA (reference sequence). CDR3 nucleotide sequence: TGCAGTGCTAGACCCACAGTGATGAACACTGAAGCTTTCTTT. Amino acids: CSARPTVMNTEAFF.

There are a few counts of this clonotype. The rearrangement joins TRBV24-1 to TRBJ2-1, with 11 bases matching TRBD2. CDR1 and CDR2 (germline): KGHDR, SFDVKD. Trimming removed 8 bases from V and 4 bases from J; junction bases left unmatched: 3. The CDR3 runs 14 residues. Written as DNA, the CDR3 is TGTGCCACCATTGGGACTAGCGGTTACAATGAGCAGTTCTTC. Its protein product is CATIGTSGYNEQFF.

In this sample, this clonotype turned up a few times. This chain uses TRBV24-1 with TRBJ2-5; TRBD2 is a possible D gene (5 bases). Trimming took 3 bases from V and 5 from J, leaving 12 bases between them. Per the germline V gene, CDR1 is KGHDR and CDR2 is SFDVKD. The length of the CDR3 is 14 residues. The CDR3 bases are TGTGCCACCAGTGATGACCTAGCCGGTGAGACCCAGTACTTC. Amino acid sequence: CATSDDLAGETQYF.

This clonotype was recorded a few times. In DNA form, the CDR3 reads TGTGCCAGCAGCGGTTATTCGACAGGGGCGAATGAGCAGTTCTTC. Translation gives CASSGYSTGANEQFF. The chain carries TRBV7-6 and TRBJ2-1; TRBD1 matches at 8 bases. Trimming at V came to 5 bases and at J to 7 bases, leaving 10 bases not matched to a gene. The CDR3 totals 15 residues. Germline V CDR1 and CDR2: SGHVS, FNYEAQ.

The table lists this clonotype with many counts. The chain is built from TRBV7-2 and TRBJ2-5; D not certain. The CDR3 totals 11 residues. In germline, CDR1 is SGHTA, CDR2 FQGNSA. The V gene lost 4 bases and the J gene lost 3 bases, with 3 bases spanning the gap. In DNA form, the CDR3 reads TGTGCCAGCAGCTCAGAAGAGACCCAGTACTTC. Amino acid sequence: CASSSEETQYF.

This sequence joins TRBV20-1 and TRBJ2-1, with TRBD2 matching over 9 bases. Per the germline V gene, CDR1 is DFQATT and CDR2 is SNEGSKA (reference sequence). This CDR3 spans 15 amino acids. The ends lost 6 bases at V and 5 bases at J; junction bases unmatched: 11. The CDR3 DNA follows: TGCAGTGCAATCTTTACGGGACTAGCTAACAATGAGCAGTTCTTC. Translating it yields CSAIFTGLANNEQFF.